This entry lists 27 T cell receptor beta chains sequenced from one sample in a study of somatic mutations in cytotoxic T cells in rheumatoid arthritis. Sequenced by immunoSEQ multiplex PCR; TCRdb stores in-frame clones only, minus some. The sample yields around 6,500 clones, roughly 70% seen once. The sample was CD8+ T cells sorted from blood. The receptors come from a middle-aged man in good health.

The rearrangement joins TRBV10-3 to TRBJ2-1; TRBD2 matches at 7 bases. Losses at the gene ends were 2 bases for V and 6 bases for J; bases not matched to a gene: 10. The CDR3 covers 16 residues. CDR1 is ENHRY and CDR2 is SYGVKD in the germline V gene. CDR3 sequence: CAISESSGSFGNEQFF. DNA of the CDR3: TGTGCCATCAGTGAGAGTAGCGGGTCCTTCGGCAATGAGCAGTTCTTC.

V and J are TRBV18 and TRBJ1-6; tentative D call: TRBD1 (5 bases). The V end lost 4 bases, the J end lost 14 bases, and 15 bases lay between the germline ends. This CDR3 spans 13 amino acids. Germline CDR1 is KGHSH and CDR2 is LQKENI. DNA of the CDR3: TGTGCCAGCTCACGGGAGACGGGGGAAACCCTCCACTTT. It codes for CASSRETGETLHF. The entire variable domain, with the rest obtained from reference TRBV18 and TRBJ1-6, is as follows: NAGVMQNPRHLVRRRGQEARLRCSPMKGHSHVYWYRQLPEEGLKFMVYLQKENIIDESGMPKERFSAEFPKEGPSILRIQQVVRGDSAAYFCASSRETGETLHFGNGTRLTVT.

The count of this clone is one. The genes are TRBV4-2 and TRBJ2-4; D remains ambiguous. The CDR3 loop spans 14 amino acids. The V end was cut by 3 bases, the J end by 7 bases, with 13 bases between. In germline, CDR1 is LGHNA, CDR2 YNFKEQ. DNA for the CDR3: TGTGCCAGCAGCCAGAGGAGCCTCGAGAACATTCAGTACTTC. Protein product: CASSQRSLENIQYF.

This clone appeared once. The chain recombines TRBV6-1 with TRBJ2-3, with 8 bases lining up with TRBD2. This CDR3 has 18 residues. Germline CDR1 reads MNHNS; CDR2 reads SASEGT. With V trimmed by 3 bases and J by 6 bases, 17 bases remained unmatched. The CDR3 bases are TGTGCCAGCAGTGACGCTGGGCCAGCGGGAGTTGGAGTGGATACGCAGTATTTT. This encodes CASSDAGPAGVGVDTQYF.

This chain's CDR3 is CASSPTQGRRGTEAFF. The CDR3 DNA reads as TGTGCCAGTAGTCCGACACAGGGAAGACGGGGTACTGAAGCTTTCTTT. The chain couples TRBV19 to TRBJ1-1; a possible D gene is TRBD1 (6 bases). CDR1 LNHDA and CDR2 SQIVND come from the germline V gene (reference sequence). The CDR3 has 16 residues. V lost 5 bases, J lost 5 bases, and 21 bases lay in between.

The rearrangement uses TRBV27 and TRBJ2-7, with D maybe TRBD2 (6 bases). The V and J ends lost 2 bases and 2 bases respectively, with 10 bases between them. The CDR3 covers 14 residues. Germline assignment: CDR1 MNHEY and CDR2 SMNVEV (reference sequence). The CDR3: CASSLGEDPYEQYF. Here the CDR3 DNA reads TGTGCCAGCAGTTTAGGGGAGGACCCCTACGAGCAGTACTTC.

The count of this clone is one. The V and J genes are TRBV13 and TRBJ1-1; D perhaps matches TRBD1 (5 bases). V was pared by 0 bases and J by 1 base, with 9 bases between. Germline CDR1 reads PRHDT; CDR2 reads FYEKMQ (reference sequence). This CDR3 has 15 residues. The CDR3 sequence: CASSLGRQPNTEAFF. CDR3 coding DNA: TGTGCCAGCAGCTTAGGCCGACAGCCGAACACTGAAGCTTTCTTT.

This chain joins TRBV11-1 and TRBJ1-1; TRBD1 matches at 7 bases. CDR1 and CDR2 from the germline V gene are SGHAT and FQDESV (reference sequence). The CDR3 covers 15 residues. The V gene end was trimmed by 2 bases and the J gene end by 2 bases; junction bases not matched to a gene: 5. The DNA for the CDR3 is TGTGCCAGCAGCTTAAGAGGGGGCCGTAACACTGAAGCTTTCTTT. This encodes CASSLRGGRNTEAFF.

By sample share, this clone is medium-sized. The CDR3 coding sequence is TGTGCCAGCAGCCATTGGGCAGATACGCAGTATTTT. It translates to CASSHWADTQYF. The chain couples TRBV6-5 to TRBJ2-3, with unresolved D. Between the trimmed V and J ends, which lost 6 bases and 4 bases, there was a span of 8 bases. The length of the CDR3 is 12 residues. The germline CDR1 and CDR2 sequences are MNHEY and SVGAGI.

This chain uses TRBV7-3 with TRBJ1-6; no clear D gene. Looked up from germline, CDR1 is SGHTA and CDR2 is FQGTGA. Trimming removed 5 bases from V and 7 bases from J, with 9 bases in between. The CDR3 is made up of 13 amino acids. CDR3 residues: CASSPDGNSPLHF. CDR3 sequence (DNA): TGTGCCAGCAGCCCCGACGGGAATTCACCCCTCCACTTT. The entire variable domain, with the rest obtained from reference TRBV7-3 and TRBJ1-6, is as follows: GAGVSQTPSNKVTEKGKYVELRCDPISGHTALYWYRQSLGQGPEFLIYFQGTGAADDSGLPNDRFFAVRPEGSVSTLKIQRTERGDSAVYLCASSPDGNSPLHFGNGTRLTVT.

This clone occurred a few times. J is TRBJ2-7 and V is TRBV7-9; D gene unclear. Germline V gives CDR1 SEHNR, CDR2 FQNEAQ (reference sequence). This CDR3 is 11 amino acids long. V lost 4 bases and J 8 bases, leaving 9 bases between the germline ends. The CDR3 loop is CASSSDSKQYF. CDR3 DNA: TGTGCCAGCAGCTCGGATTCCAAGCAGTACTTC.

This clone was seen a few times. The chain couples TRBV4-1 to TRBJ2-1, with 11 bases that match TRBD2. J was trimmed by 10 bases and V by 0 bases; bases with no gene match: 8. Germline V gives CDR1 MGHRA, CDR2 YSYEKL. This CDR3 has 16 amino acids. The CDR3 DNA reads as TGCGCCAGCAGCCAAGACGGTAGCGGGGGGGCCTACGAGCAGTTCTTC. This encodes CASSQDGSGGAYEQFF.

J is TRBJ1-2 and V is TRBV28; no firm D call. CDR1 and CDR2 (germline): MDHEN, SYDVKM. V lost 6 bases and J lost 2, with 16 bases in between. The CDR3 loop spans 15 amino acids. The CDR3 nucleotides read TGTGCCAGCAGCCGCGGGGTTATCCAGAACTATGGCTACACCTTC. Translating it yields CASSRGVIQNYGYTF.

About this clone: A much larger clone lies one base from this, so it may be a read error. The same CDR3 arises from other DNA sequences in this sample as well. The V call is TRBV4-1, the J call TRBJ2-2; D remains ambiguous. Germline V gene sequence: CDR1 MGHRA, CDR2 YSYEKL. Trimming stripped 0 bases from V and 6 bases from J, with 5 bases between. CDR3 length equals 13 residues. In DNA form, the CDR3 reads TGCGCCAGCAGCCAAGATCTCGCCGGGGAGCTGTTTTTT. Protein sequence: CASSQDLAGELFF.

This clone has more than one count but fewer than ten. This chain links TRBV19 with TRBJ2-1; 10 bases match TRBD1. Per the germline V gene, CDR1 is LNHDA and CDR2 is SQIVND (reference sequence). V lost 6 bases to trimming and J lost 6 bases; unmatched junction nucleotides: 5. The CDR3 sequence is 14 residues long. Here the CDR3 DNA reads TGTGCCAGTAGCGGGACAGGGGAATCCAATGAGCAGTTCTTC. Protein sequence: CASSGTGESNEQFF. The full variable domain, its missing parts supplied by reference TRBV19 and TRBJ2-1, is DGGITQSPKYLFRKEGQNVTLSCEQNLNHDAMYWYRQDPGQGLRLIYYSQIVNDFQKGDIAEGYSVSREKKESFPLTVTSAQKNPTAFYLCASSGTGESNEQFFGPGTRLTVL.

V gene TRBV7-3 combines with J gene TRBJ2-2, with TRBD1 matching over 9 bases. After removal of 4 bases from V and 0 bases from J, the junction contained 6 bases not matched to a gene. The CDR3 length is 17 residues. The germline V gene encodes CDR1 SGHTA and CDR2 FQGTGA. The CDR3 here is CASSYSGTGSNTGELFF. In DNA form, the CDR3 reads TGTGCCAGCAGCTACTCCGGGACAGGGTCGAACACCGGGGAGCTGTTTTTT. Using reference TRBV7-3 and TRBJ2-2 for the parts outside the CDR3, the full variable domain is GAGVSQTPSNKVTEKGKYVELRCDPISGHTALYWYRQSLGQGPEFLIYFQGTGAADDSGLPNDRFFAVRPEGSVSTLKIQRTERGDSAVYLCASSYSGTGSNTGELFFGEGSRLTVL.

The rearrangement uses TRBV6-4 and TRBJ2-1; a weak D match, TRBD2 (6 bases). Between the trimmed V and J ends, which lost 4 bases and 3 bases, there was a span of 13 bases. The CDR3 totals 15 residues. Germline V gene data show CDR1 as MRHNA and CDR2 as SNTAGT. DNA of the CDR3: TGTGCCAGCAGTGCCACGGGAGAGGGCTACAATGAGCAGTTCTTC. Translating it yields CASSATGEGYNEQFF.

Judged by abundance, this clone is medium-sized. The chain employs TRBV14 and TRBJ2-1; 9 positions match TRBD1. Losses at the gene ends were 2 bases for V and 3 bases for J; bases not matched to a gene: 5. Germline values: CDR1 SGHDN, CDR2 FVKESK. The CDR3 spans 16 residues. The CDR3 DNA sequence: TGTGCCAGCAGCCAACTGGGACAGGGACTCTACAATGAGCAGTTCTTC. Translating gives CASSQLGQGLYNEQFF.

Only a few counts were recorded for this clone. The chain employs TRBV7-9 and TRBJ2-4; maybe TRBD2 (5 bases). CDR1 is SEHNR and CDR2 is FQNEAQ in the germline V gene (reference sequence). The CDR3 has 14 residues. V was shortened by 5 bases and J by 0 bases, with 8 bases between the two germline ends. The DNA of the CDR3 is TGTGCCAGCAGCCATCGGGGAGCCAAAAACATTCAGTACTTC. Its protein is CASSHRGAKNIQYF. Drawing the rest from reference TRBV7-9 and TRBJ2-4, the complete variable domain is DTGVSQNPRHKITKRGQNVTFRCDPISEHNRLYWYRQTLGQGPEFLTYFQNEAQLEKSRLLSDRFSAERPKGSFSTLEIQRTEQGDSAMYLCASSHRGAKNIQYFGAGTRLSVL.

The V and J genes are TRBV7-2 and TRBJ2-3; 8 bases agree with TRBD1. Looked up from germline, CDR1 is SGHTA and CDR2 is FQGNSA. The V gene end was trimmed by 3 bases and the J gene end by 3 bases; junction bases not matched to a gene: 2. The CDR3 spans 14 residues. Written as DNA, the CDR3 is TGTGCCAGCAGCTTTACAGGGGGGACAGATACGCAGTATTTT. Amino acid sequence: CASSFTGGTDTQYF.

The chain uses TRBV19 and TRBJ2-1, with 14 positions matching TRBD2. The CDR3 is 19 residues long. CDR1 and CDR2 (germline): LNHDA, SQIVND (reference sequence). Unmatched junction bases numbered 13, after V lost 5 bases and J lost 4 bases. CDR3 nucleotides: TGTGCCAGTAGTTCGGGACTAGCGGGAGTAAGCCCCCGGTACAATGAGCAGTTCTTC. Translation gives CASSSGLAGVSPRYNEQFF.

The CDR3 DNA reads as TGCGCCAGCAGTGAGTTCCGAGGGGATTGTTCACCCCTCCACTTT. Translated: CASSEFRGDCSPLHF. V is TRBV10-1 and J is TRBJ1-6; D is perhaps TRBD1 (5 bases). The CDR3 runs 15 residues. V shed 1 base and J shed 9 bases, with 13 bases lying between them. Per germline, CDR1 WNHNN and CDR2 SYGVQD (reference sequence).

This clone was observed a single time. The chain recombines TRBV27 with TRBJ2-3; no reliable D call. With 5 bases removed from V and 0 bases from J, the gap between germline ends came to 9 bases. The length of the CDR3 is 14 residues. CDR1 and CDR2 (germline): MNHEY, SMNVEV (reference sequence). This chain's CDR3 is CASSHYRSTDTQYF. CDR3 bases: TGTGCCAGCAGTCACTACCGTAGCACAGATACGCAGTATTTT.

The J gene is TRBJ2-1, the V gene TRBV4-3; D may correspond to TRBD1 or TRBD2 (5 bases each). CDR1 LGHNA and CDR2 YSLEER come from the germline V gene. The CDR3 length is 14 residues. Trimming removed 1 base at V and 10 bases at J, with 14 bases between. The CDR3 nucleotides read TGCGCCAGCAGCCAAGGGGACGGATCCAGGGAGCAGTTCTTC. Protein: CASSQGDGSREQFF.

V usage is TRBV11-2 and J usage is TRBJ2-7, with 9 bases identical to TRBD2. The CDR3 consists of 16 residues. The trim removed 2 bases at V and 4 bases at J, leaving 9 bases unmatched. Germline CDR1 is SGHAT and CDR2 is FQNNGV. The CDR3 DNA sequence: TGTGCCAGCAGCTTAATGCTGGGACTAGCCGGTTACGAGCAGTACTTC. It is translated as CASSLMLGLAGYEQYF.

As DNA, the CDR3 is TGCGCCAGCAGCTGGGGGACTAGCGGGGGGGCATCAGATACGCAGTATTTT. Its translation is CASSWGTSGGASDTQYF. The chain employs TRBV5-1 and TRBJ2-3; TRBD2 matches 16 bases. J gave up 4 bases and V 3 bases, and 5 bases lay outside the gene matches. This CDR3 spans 17 amino acids. In germline, CDR1 is SGHRS, CDR2 YFSETQ.

This rearrangement joins TRBV5-1 to TRBJ2-3, with 7 bases that match TRBD2. This CDR3 has 14 residues. Germline CDR1 is SGHRS and CDR2 is YFSETQ. The junction had 3 bases not matched to a gene; V was cut back by 3 bases and J by 2 bases. The CDR3 nucleotides are TGCGCCAGCAGCTACCGGGACTACACAGATACGCAGTATTTT. Protein product: CASSYRDYTDTQYF.